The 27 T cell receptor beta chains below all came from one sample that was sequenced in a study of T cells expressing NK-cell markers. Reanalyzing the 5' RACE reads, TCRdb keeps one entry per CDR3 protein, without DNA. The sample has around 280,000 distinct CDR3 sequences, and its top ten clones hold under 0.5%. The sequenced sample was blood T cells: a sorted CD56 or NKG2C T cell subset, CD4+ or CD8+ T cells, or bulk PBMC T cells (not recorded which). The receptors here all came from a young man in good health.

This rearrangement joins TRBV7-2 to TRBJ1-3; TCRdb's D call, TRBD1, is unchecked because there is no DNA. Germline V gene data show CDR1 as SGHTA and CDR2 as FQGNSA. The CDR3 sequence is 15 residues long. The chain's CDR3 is CASSLSPFSGNTIYF.

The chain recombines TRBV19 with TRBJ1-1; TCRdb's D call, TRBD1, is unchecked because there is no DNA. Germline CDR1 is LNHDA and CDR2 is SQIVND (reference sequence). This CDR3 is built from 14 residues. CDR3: CASSITGFNTEAFF.

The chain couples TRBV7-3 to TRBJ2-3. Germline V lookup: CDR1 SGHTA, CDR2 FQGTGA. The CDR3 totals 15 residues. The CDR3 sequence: CASSFSGSRADTQYF.

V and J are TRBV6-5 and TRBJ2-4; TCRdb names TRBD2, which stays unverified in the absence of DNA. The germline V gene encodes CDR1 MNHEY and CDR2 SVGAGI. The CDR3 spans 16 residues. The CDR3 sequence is CASSYALAGVSNIQYF.

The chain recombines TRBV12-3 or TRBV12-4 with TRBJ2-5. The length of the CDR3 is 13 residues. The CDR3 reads CASIRSYQETQYF.

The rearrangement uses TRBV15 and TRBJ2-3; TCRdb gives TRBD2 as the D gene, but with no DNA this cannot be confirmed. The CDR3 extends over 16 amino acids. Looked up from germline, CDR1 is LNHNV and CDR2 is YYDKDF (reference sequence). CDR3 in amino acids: CATSRDLAAGTGTQYF.

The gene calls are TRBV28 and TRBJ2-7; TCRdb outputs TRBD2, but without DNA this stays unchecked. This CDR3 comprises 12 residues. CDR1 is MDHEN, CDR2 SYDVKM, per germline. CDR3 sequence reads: CASRRAGGDQYF.

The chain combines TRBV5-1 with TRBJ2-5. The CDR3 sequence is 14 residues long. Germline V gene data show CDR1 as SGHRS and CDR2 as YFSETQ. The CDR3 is CASSLDVSTETQYF.

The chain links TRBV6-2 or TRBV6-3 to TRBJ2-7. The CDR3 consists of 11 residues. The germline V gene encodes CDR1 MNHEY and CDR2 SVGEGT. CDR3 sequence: CASSKTYEQYF.

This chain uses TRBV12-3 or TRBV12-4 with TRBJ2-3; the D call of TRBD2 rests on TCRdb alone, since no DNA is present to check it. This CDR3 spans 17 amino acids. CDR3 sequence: CASSPPPGLAGGDTQYF.

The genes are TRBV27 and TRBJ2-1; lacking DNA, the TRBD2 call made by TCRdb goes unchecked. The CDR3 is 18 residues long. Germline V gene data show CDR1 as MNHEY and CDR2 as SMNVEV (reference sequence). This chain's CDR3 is CASIGTSGTPSSYNEQFF.

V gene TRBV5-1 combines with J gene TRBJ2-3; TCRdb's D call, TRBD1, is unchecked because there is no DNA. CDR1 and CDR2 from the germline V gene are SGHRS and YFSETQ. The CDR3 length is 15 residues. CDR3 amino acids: CASRETGEPTDTQYF.

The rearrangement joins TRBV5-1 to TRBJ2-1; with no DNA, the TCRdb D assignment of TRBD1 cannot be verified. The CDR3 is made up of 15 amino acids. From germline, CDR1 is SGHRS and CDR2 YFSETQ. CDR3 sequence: CASSPRGQGRDGQFF.

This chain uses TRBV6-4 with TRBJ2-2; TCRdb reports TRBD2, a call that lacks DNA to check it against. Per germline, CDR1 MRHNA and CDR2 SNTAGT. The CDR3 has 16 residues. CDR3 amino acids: CASSAEQVPYTGELFF.

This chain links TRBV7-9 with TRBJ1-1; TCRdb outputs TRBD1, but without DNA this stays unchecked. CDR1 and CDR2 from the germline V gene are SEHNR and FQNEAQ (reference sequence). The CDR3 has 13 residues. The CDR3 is CASRGGGRPEAFF.

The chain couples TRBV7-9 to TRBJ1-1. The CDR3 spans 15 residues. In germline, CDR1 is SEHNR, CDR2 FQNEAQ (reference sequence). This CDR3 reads CASSLSARLNTEAFF.

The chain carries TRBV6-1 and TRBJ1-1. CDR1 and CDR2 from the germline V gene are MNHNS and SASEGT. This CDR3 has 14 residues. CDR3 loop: CASSVLSMNTEAFF.

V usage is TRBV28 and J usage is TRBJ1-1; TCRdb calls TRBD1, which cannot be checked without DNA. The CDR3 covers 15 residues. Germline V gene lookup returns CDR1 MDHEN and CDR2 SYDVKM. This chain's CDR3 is CASDQRGGARAEAFF. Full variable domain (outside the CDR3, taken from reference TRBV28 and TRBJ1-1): DVKVTQSSRYLVKRTGEKVFLECVQDMDHENMFWYRQDPGLGLRLIYFSYDVKMKEKGDIPEGYSVSREKKERFSLILESASTNQTSMYLCASDQRGGARAEAFFGQGTRLTVV.

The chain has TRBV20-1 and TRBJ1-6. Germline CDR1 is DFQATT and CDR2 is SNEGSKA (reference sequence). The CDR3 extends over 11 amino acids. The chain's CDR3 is CSAKEVGPLHF.

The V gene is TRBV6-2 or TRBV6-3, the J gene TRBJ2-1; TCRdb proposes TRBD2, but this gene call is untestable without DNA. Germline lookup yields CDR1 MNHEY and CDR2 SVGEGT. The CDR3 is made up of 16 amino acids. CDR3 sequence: CASLTRERETYNEQFF.

CDR3 residues: CASSHQFMEETQYF. The chain couples TRBV5-1 to TRBJ2-5. The CDR3 is made up of 14 amino acids. Germline loops: CDR1 SGHRS, CDR2 YFSETQ.

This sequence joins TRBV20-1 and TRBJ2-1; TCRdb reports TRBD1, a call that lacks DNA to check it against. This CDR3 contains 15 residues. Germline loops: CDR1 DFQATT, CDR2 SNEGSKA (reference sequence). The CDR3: CSAIRGRNSYNEQFF.

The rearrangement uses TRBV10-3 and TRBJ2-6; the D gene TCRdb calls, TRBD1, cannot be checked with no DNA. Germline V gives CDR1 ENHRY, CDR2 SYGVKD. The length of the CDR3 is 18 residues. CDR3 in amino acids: CAIWTAEGVNSGANVLTF.

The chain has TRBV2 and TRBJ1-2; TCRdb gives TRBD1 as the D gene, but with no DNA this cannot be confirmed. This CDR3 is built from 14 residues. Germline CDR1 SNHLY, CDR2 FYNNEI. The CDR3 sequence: CASTLQAGDGGYTF.

CDR3 sequence: CAITTSGRSTGELFF. The V gene is TRBV10-3, the J gene TRBJ2-2; the D call of TRBD2 rests on TCRdb alone, since no DNA is present to check it. Germline loops: CDR1 ENHRY, CDR2 SYGVKD. This CDR3 comprises 15 residues.

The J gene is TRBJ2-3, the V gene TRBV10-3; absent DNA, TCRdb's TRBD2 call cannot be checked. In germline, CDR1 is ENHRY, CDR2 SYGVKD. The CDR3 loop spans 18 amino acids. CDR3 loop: CAISARTMAGGYTDTQYF.

The CDR3 protein is CASRPELTSFEQFF. The chain recombines TRBV5-1 with TRBJ2-1; the D call from TCRdb, TRBD2, cannot be confirmed without DNA. Germline V gives CDR1 SGHRS, CDR2 YFSETQ. The CDR3 loop spans 14 amino acids.